Sequencing of this T cell receptor (beta chain) was carried out in a study of blood T cell repertoires in COVID-19. For the study at large: The United States, Italy and Spain provided the acute and convalescent COVID-19 samples.

TCRdb's table, derived via immunoSEQ multiplex PCR, lists solely in-frame clones and lacks some. The sample has approximately 300,000 clones, more than 85% seen once. The sample holds one count of this clone. V lost 0 bases and J 5 bases, leaving 14 bases between the germline ends. Germline V gene lookup returns CDR1 SGHDT and CDR2 YYEEEE. The length of the CDR3 is 15 residues. The TCR was taken from a woman in her 30s who had been exposed to COVID-19. This chain uses TRBV5-6 with TRBJ1-2; D is perhaps TRBD1 (6 bases). Sequenced sample: PBMCs or T cells enriched from blood (not recorded which). The CDR3 DNA is TGTGCCAGCAGCTTGGCCGGGGGGGGCCTTTATGGCTACACCTTC. Residues: CASSLAGGGLYGYTF.